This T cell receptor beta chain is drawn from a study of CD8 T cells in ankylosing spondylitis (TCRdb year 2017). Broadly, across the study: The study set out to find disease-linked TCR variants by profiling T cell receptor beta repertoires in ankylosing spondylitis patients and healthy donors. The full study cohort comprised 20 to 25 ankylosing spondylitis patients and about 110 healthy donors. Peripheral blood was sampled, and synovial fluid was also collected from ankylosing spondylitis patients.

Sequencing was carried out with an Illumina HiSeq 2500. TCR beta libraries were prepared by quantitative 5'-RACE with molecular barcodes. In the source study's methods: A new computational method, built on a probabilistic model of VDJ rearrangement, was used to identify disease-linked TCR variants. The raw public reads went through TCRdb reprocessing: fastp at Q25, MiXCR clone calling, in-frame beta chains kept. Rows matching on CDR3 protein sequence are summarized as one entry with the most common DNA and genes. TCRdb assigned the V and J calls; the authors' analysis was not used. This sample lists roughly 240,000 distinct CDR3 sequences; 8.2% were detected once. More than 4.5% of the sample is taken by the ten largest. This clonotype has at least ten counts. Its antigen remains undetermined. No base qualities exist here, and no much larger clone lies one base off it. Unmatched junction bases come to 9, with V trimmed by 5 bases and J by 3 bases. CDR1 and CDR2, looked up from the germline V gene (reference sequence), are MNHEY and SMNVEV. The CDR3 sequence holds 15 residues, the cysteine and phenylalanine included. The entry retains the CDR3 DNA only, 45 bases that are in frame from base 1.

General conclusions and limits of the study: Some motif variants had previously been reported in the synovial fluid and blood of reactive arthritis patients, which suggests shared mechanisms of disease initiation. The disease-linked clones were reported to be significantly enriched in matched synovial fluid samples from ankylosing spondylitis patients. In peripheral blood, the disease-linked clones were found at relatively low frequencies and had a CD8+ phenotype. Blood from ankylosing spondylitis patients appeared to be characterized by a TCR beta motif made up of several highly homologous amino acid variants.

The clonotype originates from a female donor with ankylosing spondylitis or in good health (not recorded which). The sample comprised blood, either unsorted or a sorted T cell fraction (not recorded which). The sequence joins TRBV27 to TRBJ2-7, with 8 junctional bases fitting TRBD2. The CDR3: CASSAPRAGVYEQYF. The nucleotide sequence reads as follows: TGTGCCAGCAGTGCCCCCCGAGCGGGGGTCTACGAGCAGTACTTC.